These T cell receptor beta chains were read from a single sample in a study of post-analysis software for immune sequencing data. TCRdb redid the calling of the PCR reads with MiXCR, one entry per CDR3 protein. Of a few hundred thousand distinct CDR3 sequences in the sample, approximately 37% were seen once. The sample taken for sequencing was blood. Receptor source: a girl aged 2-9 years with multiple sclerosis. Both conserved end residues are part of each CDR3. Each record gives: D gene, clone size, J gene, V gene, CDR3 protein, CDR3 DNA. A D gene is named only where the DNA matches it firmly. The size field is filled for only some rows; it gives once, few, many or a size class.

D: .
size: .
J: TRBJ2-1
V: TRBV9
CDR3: CASSGGRGSKNEQFF
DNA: TGTGCCAGCAGCGGTGGTAGGGGGTCTAAGAATGAGCAGTTCTTC

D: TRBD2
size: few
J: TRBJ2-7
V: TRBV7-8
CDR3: CASSLAGVLSSYEQYF
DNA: TGTGCCAGCAGTTTGGCGGGGGTTCTGAGCTCCTACGAGCAGTACTTC

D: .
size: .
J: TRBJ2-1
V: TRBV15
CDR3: CATVGGESLRSYNEQFF
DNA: TGTGCCACCGTTGGCGGAGAGTCCCTCCGCTCCTACAATGAGCAGTTCTTC

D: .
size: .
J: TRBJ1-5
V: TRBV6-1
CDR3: CASSVGIGLNSNQPQHF
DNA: TGTGCCAGCAGTGTCGGGATTGGACTGAATAGCAATCAGCCCCAGCATTTT

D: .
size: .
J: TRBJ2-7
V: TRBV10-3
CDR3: CAISDGQTYEQYF
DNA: TGTGCCATCAGTGATGGGCAGACGTACGAGCAGTACTTC

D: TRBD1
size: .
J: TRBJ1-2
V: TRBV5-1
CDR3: CASSVGDRGGYTF
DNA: TGCGCCAGCAGCGTAGGGGACAGGGGTGGCTACACCTTC

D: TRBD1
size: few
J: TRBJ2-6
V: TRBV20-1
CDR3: CSASIGTGTSGANVLTF
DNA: TGCAGTGCTAGTATTGGGACAGGGACCTCTGGGGCCAACGTCCTGACTTTC

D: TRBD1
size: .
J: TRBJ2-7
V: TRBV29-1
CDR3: CSFGQAPFSEQYF
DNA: TGCAGCTTTGGACAGGCGCCTTTTAGCGAGCAGTACTTC

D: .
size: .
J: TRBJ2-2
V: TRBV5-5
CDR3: CASSLSSTGERFF
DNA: TGTGCCAGCAGCTTGAGTAGTACCGGGGAGCGGTTTTTT

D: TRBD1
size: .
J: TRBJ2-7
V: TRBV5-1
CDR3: CASSPRPSSGTGGPYEQYF
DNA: TGCGCCAGCAGCCCTCGACCCTCCTCCGGGACAGGGGGCCCCTACGAGCAGTACTTC

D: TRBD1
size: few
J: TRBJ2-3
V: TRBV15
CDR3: CATSRGPGQGADTQYF
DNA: TGTGCCACCAGCAGGGGCCCCGGACAGGGCGCAGATACGCAGTATTTT

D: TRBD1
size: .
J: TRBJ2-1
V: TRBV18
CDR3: CASSLGGQGIYNEQFF
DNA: TGTGCCAGCTCCCTGGGGGGACAGGGGATCTACAATGAGCAGTTCTTC

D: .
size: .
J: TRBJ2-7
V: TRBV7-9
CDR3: CASSLAGVGEQYF
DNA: TGTGCCAGCAGCTTAGCAGGGGTAGGCGAGCAGTACTTC

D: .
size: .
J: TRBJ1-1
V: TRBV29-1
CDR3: CSALDQNLSRNTEAFF
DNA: TGCAGCGCCCTCGATCAAAACCTCAGTCGGAACACTGAAGCTTTCTTT

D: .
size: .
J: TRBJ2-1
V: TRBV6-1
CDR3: CASAEGEEYNEQFF
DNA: TGTGCCAGCGCTGAAGGTGAGGAGTACAATGAGCAGTTCTTC

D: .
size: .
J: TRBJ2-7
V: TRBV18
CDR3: CASSPHEDFEQYF
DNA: TGTGCCAGCTCACCTCATGAGGATTTCGAGCAGTACTTC

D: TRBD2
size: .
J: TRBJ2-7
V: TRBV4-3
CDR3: CASSQALTSGSREQYF
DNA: TGCGCCAGCAGCCAAGCGCTGACTAGCGGGAGTCGAGAGCAGTACTTC

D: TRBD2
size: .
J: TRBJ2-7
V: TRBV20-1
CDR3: CSALIAGGYYEQYF
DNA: TGCAGTGCCCTGATAGCGGGAGGGTACTACGAGCAGTACTTC

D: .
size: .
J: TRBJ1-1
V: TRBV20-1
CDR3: CSASSGLGFWNTEAFF
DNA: TGCAGTGCGAGCTCAGGGTTGGGTTTTTGGAACACTGAAGCTTTCTTT

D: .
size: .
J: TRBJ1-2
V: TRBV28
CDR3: CASSLLGESHGYTF
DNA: TGTGCCAGCAGTTTATTGGGAGAGTCCCATGGCTACACCTTC

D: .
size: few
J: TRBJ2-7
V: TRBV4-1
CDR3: CASSQDPQGRYEQYF
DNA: TGCGCCAGCAGCCAAGATCCGCAGGGGCGTTACGAGCAGTACTTC

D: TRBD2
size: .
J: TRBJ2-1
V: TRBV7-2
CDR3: CACSPRTTSGGNEQFF
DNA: TGTGCCTGCAGCCCGCGAACCACTAGCGGCGGAAATGAGCAGTTCTTC

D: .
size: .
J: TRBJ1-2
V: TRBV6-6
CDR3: CASKDTGIVAGYTF
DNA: TGTGCCAGCAAAGATACAGGGATCGTAGCTGGCTACACCTTC

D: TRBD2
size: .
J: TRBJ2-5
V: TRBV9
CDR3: CASSAVGTSGRAGSNEQYF
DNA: TGTGCCAGCAGCGCCGTCGGGACTAGCGGGAGGGCCGGTTCTAATGAGCAGTACTTC

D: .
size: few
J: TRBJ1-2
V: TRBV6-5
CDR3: CASSYSRTVYGYTF
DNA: TGTGCCAGCAGTTACTCGAGAACGGTCTATGGCTACACCTTC

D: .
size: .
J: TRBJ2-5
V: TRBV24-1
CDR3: CATSDQGTQETQYF
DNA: TGTGCCACCAGTGATCAGGGGACACAAGAGACCCAGTACTTC

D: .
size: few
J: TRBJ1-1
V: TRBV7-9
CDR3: CASSNNRRINEAFF
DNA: TGTGCCAGCAGTAACAACCGACGGATAAATGAAGCTTTCTTT

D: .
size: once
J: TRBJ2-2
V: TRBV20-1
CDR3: CSARVPNVPEGAPGELFF
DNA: TGCAGTGCTAGGGTCCCCAATGTCCCGGAGGGGGCCCCCGGGGAGCTGTTTTTT

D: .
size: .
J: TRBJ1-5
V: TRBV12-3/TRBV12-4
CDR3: CARSLIPIDQPQHF
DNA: TGTGCCCGCAGTTTAATTCCAATTGATCAGCCCCAGCATTTT

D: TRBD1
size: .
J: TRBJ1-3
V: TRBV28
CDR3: CASSPSWTGRRDTIYF
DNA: TGTGCCAGCAGTCCTTCCTGGACAGGGCGTAGAGACACCATATATTTT

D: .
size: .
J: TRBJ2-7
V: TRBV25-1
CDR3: CASARPPLYEQYF
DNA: TGTGCCAGCGCCCGCCCACCTCTCTACGAGCAGTACTTC

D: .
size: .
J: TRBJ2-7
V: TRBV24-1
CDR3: CATSDRVTVNEQYF
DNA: TGTGCCACCAGTGACCGAGTGACAGTGAACGAGCAGTACTTC

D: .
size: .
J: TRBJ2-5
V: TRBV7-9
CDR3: CASSKEPETQYF
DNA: TGTGCCAGCAGCAAAGAACCAGAGACCCAGTACTTC

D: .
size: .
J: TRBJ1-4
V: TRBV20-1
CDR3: CSASFPPTESKPKLFF
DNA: TGCAGTGCCAGTTTTCCCCCGACAGAGTCGAAACCAAAACTGTTTTTT

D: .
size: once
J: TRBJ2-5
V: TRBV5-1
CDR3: CASSPAGRPSQETQYF
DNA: TGCGCCAGCAGTCCCGCCGGACGGCCCTCCCAAGAGACCCAGTACTTC

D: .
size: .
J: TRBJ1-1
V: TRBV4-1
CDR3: CASGFQALGTEAFF
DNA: TGCGCCAGCGGCTTCCAGGCCCTGGGGACTGAAGCTTTCTTT

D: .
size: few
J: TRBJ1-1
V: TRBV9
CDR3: CASSVSGTGNTEAFF
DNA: TGTGCCAGCAGTGTATCCGGGACGGGGAACACTGAAGCTTTCTTT

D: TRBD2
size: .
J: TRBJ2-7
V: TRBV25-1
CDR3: CASSEGGLAGFEQYF
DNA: TGTGCCAGCAGTGAAGGGGGACTAGCTGGTTTCGAGCAGTACTTC

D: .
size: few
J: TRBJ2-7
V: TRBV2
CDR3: CASTFDRYEQYF
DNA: TGTGCCAGCACTTTTGACCGATACGAGCAGTACTTC

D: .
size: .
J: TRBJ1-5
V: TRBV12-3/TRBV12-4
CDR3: CASSIDGKTNQPQHF
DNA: TGTGCCAGCAGCATCGACGGAAAAACAAATCAGCCCCAGCATTTT

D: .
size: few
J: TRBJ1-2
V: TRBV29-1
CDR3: CSVEMALPNYGYTF
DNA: TGCAGCGTTGAAATGGCGCTCCCTAACTATGGCTACACCTTC

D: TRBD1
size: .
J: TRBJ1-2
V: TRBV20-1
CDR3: CTCGSGQGIYGYTF
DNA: TGCACCTGCGGCTCTGGACAGGGGATATATGGCTACACCTTC

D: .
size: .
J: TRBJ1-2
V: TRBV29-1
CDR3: CSVEGTQYGYTF
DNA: TGCAGCGTTGAAGGGACTCAATATGGCTACACCTTC

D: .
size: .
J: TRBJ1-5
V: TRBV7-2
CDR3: CASSSSRGWGNQPQHF
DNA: TGTGCCAGCAGCTCATCCAGGGGATGGGGCAATCAGCCCCAGCATTTT

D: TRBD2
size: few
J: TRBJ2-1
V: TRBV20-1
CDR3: CSARDRGGPHNEQFF
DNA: TGCAGTGCTAGAGATCGGGGGGGGCCCCACAATGAGCAGTTCTTC

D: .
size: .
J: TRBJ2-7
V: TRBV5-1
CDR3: CASSLENGNEQYF
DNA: TGCGCCAGCAGCTTGGAAAATGGGAATGAGCAGTACTTC

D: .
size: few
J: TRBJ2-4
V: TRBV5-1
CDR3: CASSLDVGRAKNIQYF
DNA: TGCGCCAGCAGCTTGGATGTAGGGCGAGCCAAAAACATTCAGTACTTC

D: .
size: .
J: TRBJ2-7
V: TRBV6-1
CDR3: CASKHTNYEQYF
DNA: TGTGCCAGCAAGCACACCAACTACGAGCAGTACTTC

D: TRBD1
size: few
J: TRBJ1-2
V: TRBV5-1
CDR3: CASSNRGGSYGYTF
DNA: TGCGCCAGCAGCAACAGGGGGGGAAGCTATGGCTACACCTTC

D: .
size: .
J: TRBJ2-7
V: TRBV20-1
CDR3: CSARQEGYEQYF
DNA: TGCAGTGCTAGACAGGAGGGGTACGAGCAGTACTTC

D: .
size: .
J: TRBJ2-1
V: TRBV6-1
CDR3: CASSEGGFEQFF
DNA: TGTGCCAGCAGTGAAGGAGGGTTTGAGCAGTTCTTC

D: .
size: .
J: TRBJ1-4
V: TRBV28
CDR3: CASSLQNWAGNEKLFF
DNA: TGTGCCAGCAGTTTACAAAATTGGGCGGGTAATGAAAAACTGTTTTTT

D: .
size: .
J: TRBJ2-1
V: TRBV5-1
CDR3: CASSLDFDEQFF
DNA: TGCGCCAGCAGCTTGGACTTCGATGAGCAGTTCTTC

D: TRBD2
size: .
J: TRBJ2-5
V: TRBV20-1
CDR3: CSARLASYQETQYF
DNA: TGCAGTGCAAGACTAGCGAGTTACCAAGAGACCCAGTACTTC

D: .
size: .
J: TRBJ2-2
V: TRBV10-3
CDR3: CAIKRAHGELFF
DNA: TGTGCCATCAAGAGGGCTCACGGGGAGCTGTTTTTT

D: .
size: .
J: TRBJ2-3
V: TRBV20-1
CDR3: CSARGLGRADTQYF
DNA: TGCAGTGCTAGAGGCCTCGGGAGAGCAGATACGCAGTATTTT

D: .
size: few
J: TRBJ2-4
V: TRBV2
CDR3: CASSEAPTNSIQYF
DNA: TGTGCCAGCAGTGAAGCGCCCACTAATAGCATTCAGTACTTC

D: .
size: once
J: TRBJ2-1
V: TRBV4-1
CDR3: CASHRQDLVGAGYNEQFF
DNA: TGCGCCAGCCACAGACAAGATCTAGTAGGAGCAGGGTACAATGAGCAGTTCTTC